Listed below are T cell receptor beta chains from one sample, sequenced in a study of T cell responses to AZD1222 COVID-19 vaccine. Sequenced by immunoSEQ multiplex PCR; TCRdb stores in-frame clones only, minus some. The table records about 120,000 clones, 92% of them present only once. Specimen: peripheral blood, collected on day 0 of AZD1222 vaccination. Receptor source: an adult in good health. CDR3s include the opening cysteine and the closing phenylalanine or tryptophan.

cdr3_length v_call cdr3_aa
14 TRBV11-2 CASSLEAGGNTIYF
14 TRBV6-5 CASSGQGGTGELFF
16 TRBV3-1/TRBV3-2 CASSQELPWVRDTQYF
15 TRBV5-1 CASSPEPGPREPQHF
15 TRBV27 CASSPTRNSPYEQYF
15 TRBV7-2 CASSLVDAYNEKLFF
16 TRBV19 CASSIGWRGSSYEQYF
13 TRBV3-1/TRBV3-2 CASSLGRSGEAFF
15 TRBV6-5 CASAQGRAPYNEQFF
18 TRBV28 CASSDSLGLGSTEGEQYF
18 TRBV4-3 CASSQDAVRGGATGELFF
14 TRBV9 CASSGGSSYNEQFF
15 TRBV19 CASSIVAGIINEQFF
14 TRBV11-2 CASSSGGFGNTIYF
16 TRBV21-1 CASSKSSGPTYNEQFF
17 TRBV11-2 CASSPLGQDRFNSPLHF